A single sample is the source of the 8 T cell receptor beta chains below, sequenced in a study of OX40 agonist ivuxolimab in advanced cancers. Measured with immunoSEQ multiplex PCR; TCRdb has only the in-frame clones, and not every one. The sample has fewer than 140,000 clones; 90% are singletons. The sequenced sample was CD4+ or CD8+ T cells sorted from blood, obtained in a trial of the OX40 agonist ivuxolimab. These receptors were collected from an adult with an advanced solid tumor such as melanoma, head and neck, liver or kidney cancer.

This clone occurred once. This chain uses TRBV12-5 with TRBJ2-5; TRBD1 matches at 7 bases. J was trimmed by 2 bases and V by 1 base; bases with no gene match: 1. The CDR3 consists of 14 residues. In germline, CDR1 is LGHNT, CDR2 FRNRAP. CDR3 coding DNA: TGTGCTAGTGGTTTGGGGGGACAGCAAGAGACCCAGTACTTC. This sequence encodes CASGLGGQQETQYF.

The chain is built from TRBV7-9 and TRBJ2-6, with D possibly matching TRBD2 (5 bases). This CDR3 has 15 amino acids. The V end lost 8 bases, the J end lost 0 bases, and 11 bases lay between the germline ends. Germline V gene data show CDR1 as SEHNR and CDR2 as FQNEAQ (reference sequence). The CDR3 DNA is TGTGCCAGCCGCCCGGGGAACTCTGGGGCCAACGTCCTGACTTTC. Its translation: CASRPGNSGANVLTF.

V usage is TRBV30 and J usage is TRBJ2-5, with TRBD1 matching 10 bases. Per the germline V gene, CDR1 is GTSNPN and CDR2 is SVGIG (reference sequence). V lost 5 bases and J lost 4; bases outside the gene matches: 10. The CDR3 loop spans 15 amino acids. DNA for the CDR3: TGTGCCTGGGAGAAGGGACAGGGGAATGGAGAGACCCAGTACTTC. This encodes CAWEKGQGNGETQYF.

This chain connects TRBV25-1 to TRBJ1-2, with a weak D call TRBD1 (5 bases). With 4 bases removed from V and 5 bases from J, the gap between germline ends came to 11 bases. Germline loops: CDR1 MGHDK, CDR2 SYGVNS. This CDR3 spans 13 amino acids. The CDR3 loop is CASSGGLLYGYTF. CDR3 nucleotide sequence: TGTGCCAGCAGTGGGGGACTGTTGTATGGCTACACCTTC.

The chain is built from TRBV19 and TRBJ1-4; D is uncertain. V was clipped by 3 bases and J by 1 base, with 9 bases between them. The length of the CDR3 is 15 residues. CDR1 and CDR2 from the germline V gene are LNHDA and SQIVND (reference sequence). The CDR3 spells CASSIAGVTNEKLFF. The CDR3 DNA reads TGTGCCAGTAGTATTGCAGGCGTAACTAATGAAAAACTGTTTTTT.

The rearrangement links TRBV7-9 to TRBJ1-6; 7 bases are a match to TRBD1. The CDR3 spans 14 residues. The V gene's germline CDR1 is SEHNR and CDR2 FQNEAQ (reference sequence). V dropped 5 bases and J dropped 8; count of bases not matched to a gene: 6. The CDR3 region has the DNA TGTGCCAGCAGCCACGACAGGGTGGATTCACCCCTCCACTTT. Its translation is CASSHDRVDSPLHF.

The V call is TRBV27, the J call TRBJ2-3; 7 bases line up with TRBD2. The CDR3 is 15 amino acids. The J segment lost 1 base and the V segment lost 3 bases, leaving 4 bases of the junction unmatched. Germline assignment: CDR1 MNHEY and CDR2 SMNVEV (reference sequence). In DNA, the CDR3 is TGTGCCAGCAGTTTCAAGGGAGGGGGCACAGATACGCAGTATTTT. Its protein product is CASSFKGGGTDTQYF.

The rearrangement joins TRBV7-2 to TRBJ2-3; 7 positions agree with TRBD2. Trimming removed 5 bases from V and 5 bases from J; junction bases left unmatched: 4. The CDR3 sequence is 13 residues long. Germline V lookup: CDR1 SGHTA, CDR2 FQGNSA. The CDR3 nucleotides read TGTGCCAGCAGCCCCGGACTAGTAGATACGCAGTATTTT. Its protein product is CASSPGLVDTQYF.